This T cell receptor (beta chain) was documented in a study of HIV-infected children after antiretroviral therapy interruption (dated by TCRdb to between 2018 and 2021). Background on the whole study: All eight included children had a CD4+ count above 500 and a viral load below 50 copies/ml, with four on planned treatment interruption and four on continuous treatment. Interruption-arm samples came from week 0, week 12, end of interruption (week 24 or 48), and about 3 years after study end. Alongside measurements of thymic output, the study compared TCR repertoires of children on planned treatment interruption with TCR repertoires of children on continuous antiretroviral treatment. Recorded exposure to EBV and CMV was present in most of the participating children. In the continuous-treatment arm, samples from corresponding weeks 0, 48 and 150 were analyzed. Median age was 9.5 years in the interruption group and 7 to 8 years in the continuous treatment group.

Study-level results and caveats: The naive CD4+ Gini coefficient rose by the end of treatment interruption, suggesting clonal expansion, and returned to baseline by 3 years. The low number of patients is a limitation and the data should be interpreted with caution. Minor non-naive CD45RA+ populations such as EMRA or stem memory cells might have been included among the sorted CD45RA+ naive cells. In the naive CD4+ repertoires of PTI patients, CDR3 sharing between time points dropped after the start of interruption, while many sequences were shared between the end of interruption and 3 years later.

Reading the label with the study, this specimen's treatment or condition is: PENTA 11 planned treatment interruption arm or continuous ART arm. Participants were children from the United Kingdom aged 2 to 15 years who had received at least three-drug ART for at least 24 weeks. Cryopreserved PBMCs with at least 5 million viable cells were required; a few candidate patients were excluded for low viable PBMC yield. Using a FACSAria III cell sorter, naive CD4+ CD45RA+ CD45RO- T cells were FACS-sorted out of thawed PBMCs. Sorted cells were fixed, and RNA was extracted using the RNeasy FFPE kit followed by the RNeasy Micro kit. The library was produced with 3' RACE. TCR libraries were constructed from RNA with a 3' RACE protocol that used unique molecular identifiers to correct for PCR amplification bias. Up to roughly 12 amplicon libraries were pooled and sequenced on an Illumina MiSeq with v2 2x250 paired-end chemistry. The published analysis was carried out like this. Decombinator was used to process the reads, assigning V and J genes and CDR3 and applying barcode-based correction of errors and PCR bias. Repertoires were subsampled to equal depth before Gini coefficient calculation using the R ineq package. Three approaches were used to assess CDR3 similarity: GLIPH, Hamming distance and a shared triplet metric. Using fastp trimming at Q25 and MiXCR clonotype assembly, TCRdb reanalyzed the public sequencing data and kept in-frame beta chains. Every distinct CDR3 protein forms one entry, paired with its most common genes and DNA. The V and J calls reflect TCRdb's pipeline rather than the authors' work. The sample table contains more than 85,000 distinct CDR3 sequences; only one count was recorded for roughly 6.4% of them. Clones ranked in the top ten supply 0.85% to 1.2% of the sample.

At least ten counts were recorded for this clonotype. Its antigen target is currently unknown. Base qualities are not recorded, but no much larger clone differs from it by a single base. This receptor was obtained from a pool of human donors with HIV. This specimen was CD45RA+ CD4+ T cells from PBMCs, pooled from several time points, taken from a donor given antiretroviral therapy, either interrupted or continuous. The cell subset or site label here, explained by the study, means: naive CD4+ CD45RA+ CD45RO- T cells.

The DNA sequence follows: TGCAGCTCTCAGGGCAGGGAAGAGACCCAGTACTTC. Its product reads: CSSQGREETQYF. The chain is made from TRBV20-1 and TRBJ2-5, and the D gene may be TRBD1, 5 bases matching. Its CDR3 holds 12 amino acids, cysteine through phenylalanine. Just CDR3 DNA is preserved here, 36 bases in frame from base 1. CDR1 is given as DFQATT and CDR2 as SNEGSKA, both from the germline V gene (reference sequence).